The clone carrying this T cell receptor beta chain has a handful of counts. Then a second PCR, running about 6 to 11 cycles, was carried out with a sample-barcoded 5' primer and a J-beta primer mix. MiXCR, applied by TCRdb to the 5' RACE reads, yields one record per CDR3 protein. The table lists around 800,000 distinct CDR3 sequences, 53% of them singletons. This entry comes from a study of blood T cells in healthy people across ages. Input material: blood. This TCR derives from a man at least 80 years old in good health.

This CDR3 is CATSDLGGPIPRGNAYF. The DNA of the CDR3 is TGTGCCACCAGTGATTTAGGGGGACCAATTCCTCGTGGTAACGCGTATTTT. V gene TRBV24-1 combines with J gene TRBJ2-3; D perhaps matches TRBD1 (6 bases). CDR1 is KGHDR and CDR2 is SFDVKD in the germline V gene. The CDR3 has 17 residues. V was cut by 1 base and J by 14 bases, with 27 bases left in between.